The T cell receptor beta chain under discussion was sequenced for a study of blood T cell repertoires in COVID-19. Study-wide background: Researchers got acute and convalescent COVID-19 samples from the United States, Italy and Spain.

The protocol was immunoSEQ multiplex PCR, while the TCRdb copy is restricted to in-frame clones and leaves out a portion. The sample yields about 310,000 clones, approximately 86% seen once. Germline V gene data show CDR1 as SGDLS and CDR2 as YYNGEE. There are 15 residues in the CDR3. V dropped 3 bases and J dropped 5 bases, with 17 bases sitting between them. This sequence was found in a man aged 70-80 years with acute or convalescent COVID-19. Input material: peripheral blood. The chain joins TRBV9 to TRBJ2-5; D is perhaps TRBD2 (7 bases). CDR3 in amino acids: CASSADGGPKETQYF. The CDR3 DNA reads TGTGCCAGCAGCGCGGACGGGGGGCCTAAGGAGACCCAGTACTTC.